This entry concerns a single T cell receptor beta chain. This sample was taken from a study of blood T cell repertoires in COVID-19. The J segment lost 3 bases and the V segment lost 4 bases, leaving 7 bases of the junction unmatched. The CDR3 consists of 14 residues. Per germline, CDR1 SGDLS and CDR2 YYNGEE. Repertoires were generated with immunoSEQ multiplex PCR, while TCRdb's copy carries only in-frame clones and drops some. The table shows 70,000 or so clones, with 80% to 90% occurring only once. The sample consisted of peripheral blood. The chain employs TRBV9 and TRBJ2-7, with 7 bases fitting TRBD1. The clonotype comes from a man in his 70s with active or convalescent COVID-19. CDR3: CASSPGQVNYEQYF. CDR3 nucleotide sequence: TGTGCCAGCAGCCCAGGACAGGTGAACTACGAGCAGTACTTC.